This TCR beta chain was retrieved from a study of human T cells and chemical hapten exposure (dated by TCRdb to the early 2020s). Study-level background: For sensitization, 2% DPC in acetone was applied to a 2 cm by 2 cm area of upper inner arm skin. For TCR sequencing, blood came from 25 to 30 alopecia patients at anywhere from one to four time points (pre-sensitization, 2, 6 and 24 weeks). Patch testing was done on the upper back using Finn chambers containing 0.01% DPC, and results were scored after 6 days according to International Contact Dermatitis Research Group standards. The mostly female patient cohort included alopecia areata with under or over 50% scalp involvement, alopecia totalis and alopecia universalis. This study followed changes in the peripheral blood TCR repertoire in vivo during primary and secondary sensitization of alopecia patients to the hapten diphenylcyclopropenone (DPC). Blood samples were taken from patients before sensitization (week 0) and then at 2, 6 and about 24 weeks after DPC sensitization. Weekly therapeutic DPC doses were additionally applied to the scalp of patients throughout the roughly 25-week study period. Libraries were pooled for sequencing, and per-sample TCR yields varied mainly because of small differences in library volumes within the pool. Paper-wide results and their limitations: Expanded TCRs formed significantly more large CDR3 similarity clusters than pre-sensitization or healthy control sets, consistent with antigen-driven responses. After repeated subsampling, changes were observed in the strength of the expansion versus patch-test correlation and in the threshold at which the correlation became significant. DPC sensitization did not change how many TCRs were above 1 in 1000 frequency, and no evidence was found of alterations in global repertoire structure. Because every patient had alopecia, a presumed autoimmune disease, the patients' immune response might differ from that of healthy individuals. A positive correlation was found between the number of PT1 expanded TCRs and patch test score, with significance reached at thresholds 8, 16 and 32 but not 4.

The CDR3 contains 14 residues, cysteine and phenylalanine counted. The read is trimmed to its CDR3 DNA, 42 bases read in frame from base 1. The time point label corresponds to: patch test 1, 2 weeks after DPC sensitization. This sample's treatment or condition label indicates: therapeutic diphenylcyclopropenone sensitization with weekly scalp DPC. At every patch-test visit, the blood draw took place before the patch test was put on. Patients were eligible if aged 18 to 70, diagnosed with alopecia and judged suitable for DPC therapy, and pregnant patients were excluded. Unfractionated whole blood was collected in Tempus Blood RNA tubes, and total RNA was extracted from that blood. Turning to this clonotype: The antigen this receptor binds is unknown. No quality values exist for individual bases; no much larger clone is one base distant.

Library preparation employed RACE. Reads for this sample came from a NextSeq 500. Library preparation attached unique molecular identifiers to individual cDNA molecules for quantitative, reproducible TCR counting. Each blood RNA sample was used to sequence both TCR alpha and TCR beta chains. On the study's bioinformatics: Samples had a median of approximately 96,000 TCRs, with a range from about 23,224 to 750,000. The Decombinator software suite was used to annotate the V, J and CDR3 of the TCR reads. To make PS versus PT1 abundance plots, every sample was subsampled to the same number of TCRs (28,000). Expanded TCRs were defined as absent before sensitization and observed at least eight times at the 2-week time point. The public reads were quality trimmed at Q25 with fastp and then assembled into clones with MiXCR by TCRdb, keeping productive beta chains. Entries that share a CDR3 protein sequence are merged under the most common genes and DNA. What appears here as the V and J calls and clone size reflects TCRdb's work, not the paper's. The sample has 180,000 or so distinct CDR3 sequences on record, 13% to 15% of them singletons. The biggest ten clones account for 1.7% of the sample.

This specimen consisted of whole blood, obtained in connection with sensitization to the hapten diphenylcyclopropenone (DPC). The receptor chain draws on TRBV21-1 and TRBJ2-1; the table's D call, TRBD1, has no DNA check behind it. TRBV21-1 is shown as a pseudogene. The sequence was collected from a woman in her 30s with alopecia areata. Some clones in this sample may be carry-over from other donors' samples. The CDR3 has the sequence CASSIRGGYNEQFF. The bases read TGTGCCAGCAGCATTAGGGGGGGGTACAATGAGCAGTTCTTC.